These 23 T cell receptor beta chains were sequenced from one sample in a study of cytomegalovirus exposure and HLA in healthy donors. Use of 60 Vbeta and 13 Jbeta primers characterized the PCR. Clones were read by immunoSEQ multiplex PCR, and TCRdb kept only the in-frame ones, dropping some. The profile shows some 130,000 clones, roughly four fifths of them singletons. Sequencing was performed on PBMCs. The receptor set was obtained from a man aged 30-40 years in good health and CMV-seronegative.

CDR3 amino acids: CASSYSKTTGSTEAFF. Here the CDR3 DNA reads TGTGCCAGCAGTTACTCTAAAACGACAGGGAGCACTGAAGCTTTCTTT. The gene calls are TRBV6-5 and TRBJ1-1; 7 nucleotides line up with TRBD1. This CDR3 has 16 amino acids. Germline V gene sequence: CDR1 MNHEY, CDR2 SVGAGI. V lost 0 bases to trimming and J lost 4 bases; unmatched junction nucleotides: 8.

In nucleotides, the CDR3 is TGTGCCAGCAGCTTAGGGCGGGACCTCCGGTTCTTC. The encoded protein is CASSLGRDLRFF. The chain links TRBV7-3 to TRBJ2-1; TRBD2 might be the D (6 bases). Germline CDR1 reads SGHTA; CDR2 reads FQGTGA. CDR3 length equals 12 residues. V was trimmed by 2 bases and J by 15 bases, leaving 14 bases between them.

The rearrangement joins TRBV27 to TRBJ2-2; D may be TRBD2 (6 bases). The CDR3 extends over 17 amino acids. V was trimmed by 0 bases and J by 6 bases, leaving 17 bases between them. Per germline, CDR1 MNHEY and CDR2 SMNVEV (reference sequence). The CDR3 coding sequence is TGTGCCAGCAGTTTATCGAGGGACTCGGGAACCTCCGGGGAGCTGTTTTTT. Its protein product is CASSLSRDSGTSGELFF.

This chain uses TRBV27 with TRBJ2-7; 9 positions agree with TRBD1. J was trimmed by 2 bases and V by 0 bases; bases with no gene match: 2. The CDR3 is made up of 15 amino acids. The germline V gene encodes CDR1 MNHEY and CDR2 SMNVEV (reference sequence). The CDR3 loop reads CASSLSGQGAYEQYF. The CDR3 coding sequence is TGTGCCAGCAGTTTATCGGGACAGGGTGCCTACGAGCAGTACTTC.

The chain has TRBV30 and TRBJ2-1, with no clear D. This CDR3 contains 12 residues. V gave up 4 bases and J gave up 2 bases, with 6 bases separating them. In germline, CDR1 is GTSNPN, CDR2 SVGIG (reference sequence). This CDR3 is CAWTRAYNEQFF. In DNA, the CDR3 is TGTGCCTGGACCCGGGCCTACAATGAGCAGTTCTTC. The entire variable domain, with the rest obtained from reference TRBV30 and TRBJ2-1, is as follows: SQTIHQWPATLVQPVGSPLSLECTVEGTSNPNLYWYRQAAGRGLQLLFYSVGIGQISSEVPQNLSASRPQDRQFILSSKKLLLSDSGFYLCAWTRAYNEQFFGPGTRLTVL.

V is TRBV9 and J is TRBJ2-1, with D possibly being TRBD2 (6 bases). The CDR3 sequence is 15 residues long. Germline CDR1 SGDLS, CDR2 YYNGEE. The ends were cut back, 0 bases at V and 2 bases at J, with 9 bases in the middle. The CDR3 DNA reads TGTGCCAGCAGCGTAGGGGGGGACGCCTACAATGAGCAGTTCTTC. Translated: CASSVGGDAYNEQFF.

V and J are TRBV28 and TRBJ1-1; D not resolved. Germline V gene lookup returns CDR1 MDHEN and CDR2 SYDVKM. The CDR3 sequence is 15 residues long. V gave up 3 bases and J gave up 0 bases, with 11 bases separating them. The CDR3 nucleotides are TGTGCCAGCAGTTTGGTGCCCGGGATGAACACTGAAGCTTTCTTT. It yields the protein CASSLVPGMNTEAFF.

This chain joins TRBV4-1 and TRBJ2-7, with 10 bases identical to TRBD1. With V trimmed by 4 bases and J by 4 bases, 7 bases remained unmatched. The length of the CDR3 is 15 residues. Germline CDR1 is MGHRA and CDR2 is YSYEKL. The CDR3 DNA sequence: TGCGCCAGCAGCCCTCGACAGGGGGCCTCGTACGAGCAGTACTTC. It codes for CASSPRQGASYEQYF.

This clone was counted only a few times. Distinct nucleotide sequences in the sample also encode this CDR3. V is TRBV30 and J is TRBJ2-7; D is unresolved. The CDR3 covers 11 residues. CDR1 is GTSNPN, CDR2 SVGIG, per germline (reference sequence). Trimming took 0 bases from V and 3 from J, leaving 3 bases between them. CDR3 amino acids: CAWSVYYEQYF. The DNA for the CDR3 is TGTGCCTGGAGTGTATACTACGAGCAGTACTTC.

CDR3 nucleotides: TGTGCCAGTAGTATAGATCTCCTAGCCTACAATGAGCAGTTCTTC. Protein sequence: CASSIDLLAYNEQFF. This sequence joins TRBV19 and TRBJ2-1; no definite D call. Germline CDR1 reads LNHDA; CDR2 reads SQIVND (reference sequence). V lost 0 bases, J lost 2 bases, and 8 bases lay in between. The length of the CDR3 is 15 residues.

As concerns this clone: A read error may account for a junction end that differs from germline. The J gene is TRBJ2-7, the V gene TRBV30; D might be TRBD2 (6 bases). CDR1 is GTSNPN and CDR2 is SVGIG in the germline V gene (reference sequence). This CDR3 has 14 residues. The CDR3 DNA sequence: TGTGCCTGGAGTCTTGGACTATCAACCTACGAGCAGTGCTTC. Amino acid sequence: CAWSLGLSTYEQCF.

CDR3 DNA sequence: TGTGCCAGCAGTGTGACTAGCGGGACTAGCACAGATACGCAGTATTTT. This translates into CASSVTSGTSTDTQYF. The V and J genes are TRBV25-1 and TRBJ2-3; 11 nucleotides match TRBD2. Germline loops: CDR1 MGHDK, CDR2 SYGVNS. The CDR3 contains 16 residues. With 4 bases clipped from V and 0 bases from J, the junction kept 3 bases outside the gene matches.

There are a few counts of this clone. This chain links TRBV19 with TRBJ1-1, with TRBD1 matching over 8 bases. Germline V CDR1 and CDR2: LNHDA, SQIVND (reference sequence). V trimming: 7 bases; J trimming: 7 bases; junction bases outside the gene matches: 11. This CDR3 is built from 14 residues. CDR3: CASIRTGGSFEAFF. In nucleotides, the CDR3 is TGTGCCAGTATTCGTACAGGGGGATCCTTTGAAGCTTTCTTT.

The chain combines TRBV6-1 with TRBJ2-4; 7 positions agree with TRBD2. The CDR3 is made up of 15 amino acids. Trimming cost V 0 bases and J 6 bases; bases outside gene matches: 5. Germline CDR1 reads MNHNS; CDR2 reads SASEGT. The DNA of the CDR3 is TGTGCCAGCAGTGAAGCCGCGGGAGTGGGAAACATTCAGTACTTC. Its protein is CASSEAAGVGNIQYF.

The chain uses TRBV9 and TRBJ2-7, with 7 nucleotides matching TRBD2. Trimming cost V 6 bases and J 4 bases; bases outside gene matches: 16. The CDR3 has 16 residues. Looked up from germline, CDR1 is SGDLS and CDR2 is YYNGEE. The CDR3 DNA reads TGTGCCAGCATTCAGTGGGCGGGAGAGGTCGTGTACGAGCAGTACTTC. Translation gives CASIQWAGEVVYEQYF.

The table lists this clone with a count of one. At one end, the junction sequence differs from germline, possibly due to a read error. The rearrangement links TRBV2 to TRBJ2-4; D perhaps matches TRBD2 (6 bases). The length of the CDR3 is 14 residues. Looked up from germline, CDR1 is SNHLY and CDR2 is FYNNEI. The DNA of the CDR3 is TGTGCCAGCAGTGAAGACGGGAGAAAAAGCATTCAGTACTTC. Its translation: CASSEDGRKSIQYF.

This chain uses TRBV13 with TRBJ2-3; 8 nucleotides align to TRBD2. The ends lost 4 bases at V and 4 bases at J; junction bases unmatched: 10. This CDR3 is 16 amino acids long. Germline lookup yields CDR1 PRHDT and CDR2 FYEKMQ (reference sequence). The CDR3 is CASSSVAGSGADTQYF. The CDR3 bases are TGTGCCAGCAGCTCTGTAGCGGGATCGGGCGCAGATACGCAGTATTTT.

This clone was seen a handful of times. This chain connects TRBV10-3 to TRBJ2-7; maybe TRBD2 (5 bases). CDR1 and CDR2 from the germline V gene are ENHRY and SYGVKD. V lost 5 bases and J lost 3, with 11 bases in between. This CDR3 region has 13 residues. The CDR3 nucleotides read TGTGCCATCAGTCCCGCGGGTATCTACGAGCAGTACTTC. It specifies CAISPAGIYEQYF.

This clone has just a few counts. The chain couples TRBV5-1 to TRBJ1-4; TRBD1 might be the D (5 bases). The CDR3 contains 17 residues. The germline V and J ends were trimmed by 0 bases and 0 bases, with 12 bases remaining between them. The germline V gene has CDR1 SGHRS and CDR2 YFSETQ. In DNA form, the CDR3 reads TGCGCCAGCAGCTTGGCAGGGCGATTTGCAACTAATGAAAAACTGTTTTTT. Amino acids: CASSLAGRFATNEKLFF.

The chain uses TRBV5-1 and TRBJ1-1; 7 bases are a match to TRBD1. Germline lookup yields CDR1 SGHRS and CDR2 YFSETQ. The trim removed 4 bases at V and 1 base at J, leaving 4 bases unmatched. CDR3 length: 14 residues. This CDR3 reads CASSAGQENTEAFF. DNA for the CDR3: TGCGCCAGCAGCGCAGGACAGGAGAACACTGAAGCTTTCTTT.

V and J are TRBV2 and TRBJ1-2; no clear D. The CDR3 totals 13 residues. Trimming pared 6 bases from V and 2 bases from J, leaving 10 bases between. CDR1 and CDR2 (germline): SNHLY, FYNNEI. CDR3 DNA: TGTGCCAGCAGGGCGGGAAGCAACTATGGCTACACCTTC. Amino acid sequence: CASRAGSNYGYTF.

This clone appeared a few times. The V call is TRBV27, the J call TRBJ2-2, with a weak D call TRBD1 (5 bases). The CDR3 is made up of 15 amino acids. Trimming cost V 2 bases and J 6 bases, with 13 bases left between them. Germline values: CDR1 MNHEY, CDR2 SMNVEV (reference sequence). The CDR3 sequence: CASSLGQGSAGELFF. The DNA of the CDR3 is TGTGCCAGCAGTTTAGGGCAGGGCTCGGCCGGGGAGCTGTTTTTT.

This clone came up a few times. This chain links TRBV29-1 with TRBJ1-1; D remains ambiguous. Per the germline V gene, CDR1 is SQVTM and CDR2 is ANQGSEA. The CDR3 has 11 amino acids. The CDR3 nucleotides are TGCAGACTCGGGGATAACACTGAAGCTTTCTTT. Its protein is CRLGDNTEAFF.